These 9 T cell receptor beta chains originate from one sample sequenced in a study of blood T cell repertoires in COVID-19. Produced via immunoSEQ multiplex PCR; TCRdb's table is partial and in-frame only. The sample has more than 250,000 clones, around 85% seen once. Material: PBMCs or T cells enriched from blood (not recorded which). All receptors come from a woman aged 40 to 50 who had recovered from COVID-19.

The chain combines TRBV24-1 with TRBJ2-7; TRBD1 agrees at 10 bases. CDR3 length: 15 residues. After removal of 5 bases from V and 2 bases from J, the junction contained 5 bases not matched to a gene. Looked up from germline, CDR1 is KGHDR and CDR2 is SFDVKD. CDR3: CATSVRDRGPYEQYF. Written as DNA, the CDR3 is TGTGCCACCAGTGTGAGGGACAGGGGACCCTACGAGCAGTACTTC.

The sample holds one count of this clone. The CDR3 DNA reads TGTGCCAGCAGCTTGCGAGAGTATTCAGCTTTCTTT. Translating gives CASSLREYSAFF. The J gene is TRBJ1-1, the V gene TRBV5-6; the D is unclear. This CDR3 contains 12 residues. In germline, CDR1 is SGHDT, CDR2 YYEEEE. The V gene lost 1 base and the J gene lost 10 bases, with 11 bases spanning the gap. Using reference TRBV5-6 and TRBJ1-1 for the parts outside the CDR3, the full variable domain is DAGVTQSPTHLIKTRGQQVTLRCSPKSGHDTVSWYQQALGQGPQFIFQYYEEEERQRGNFPDRFSGHQFPNYSSELNVNALLLGDSALYLCASSLREYSAFFGQGTRLTVV.

CDR3 DNA: TGTGCCAGCAGCTTAGCTCCGGGACAGGGTAACTATGGCTACACCTTC. Translated, it gives CASSLAPGQGNYGYTF. V usage is TRBV7-2 and J usage is TRBJ1-2; 9 nucleotides agree with TRBD1. This CDR3 is 16 amino acids long. Germline loops: CDR1 SGHTA, CDR2 FQGNSA. The ends lost 0 bases at V and 1 base at J; junction bases unmatched: 3.

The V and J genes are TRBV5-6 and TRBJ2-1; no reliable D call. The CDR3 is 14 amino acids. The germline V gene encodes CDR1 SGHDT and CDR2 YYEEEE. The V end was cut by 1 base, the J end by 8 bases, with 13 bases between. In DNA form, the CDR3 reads TGTGCCAGCAGCTTGCGGTCGGGTTCCGATGAGCAGTTCTTC. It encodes CASSLRSGSDEQFF.

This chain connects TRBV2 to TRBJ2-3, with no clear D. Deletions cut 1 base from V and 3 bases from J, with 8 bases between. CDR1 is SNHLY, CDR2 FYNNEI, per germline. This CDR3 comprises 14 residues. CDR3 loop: CASSEVVFTDTQYF. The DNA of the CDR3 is TGTGCCAGCAGTGAAGTAGTGTTTACAGATACGCAGTATTTT.

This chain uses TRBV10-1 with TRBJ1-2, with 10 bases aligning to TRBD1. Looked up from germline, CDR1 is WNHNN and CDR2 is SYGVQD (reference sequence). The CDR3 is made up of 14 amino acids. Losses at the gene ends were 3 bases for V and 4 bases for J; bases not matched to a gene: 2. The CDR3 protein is CASSDRDRGYGYTF. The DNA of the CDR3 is TGCGCCAGCAGTGACCGGGACAGGGGCTATGGCTACACCTTC.

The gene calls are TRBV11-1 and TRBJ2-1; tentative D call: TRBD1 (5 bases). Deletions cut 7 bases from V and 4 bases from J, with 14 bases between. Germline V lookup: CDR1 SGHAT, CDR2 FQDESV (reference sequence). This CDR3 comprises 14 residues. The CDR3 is CASTLAKGYNEQFF. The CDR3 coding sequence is TGTGCCAGCACCCTCGCTAAGGGGTACAATGAGCAGTTCTTC. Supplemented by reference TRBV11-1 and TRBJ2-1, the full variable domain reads EAEVAQSPRYKITEKSQAVAFWCDPISGHATLYWYRQILGQGPELLVQFQDESVVDDSQLPKDRFSAERLKGVDSTLKIQPAELGDSAMYLCASTLAKGYNEQFFGPGTRLTVL.

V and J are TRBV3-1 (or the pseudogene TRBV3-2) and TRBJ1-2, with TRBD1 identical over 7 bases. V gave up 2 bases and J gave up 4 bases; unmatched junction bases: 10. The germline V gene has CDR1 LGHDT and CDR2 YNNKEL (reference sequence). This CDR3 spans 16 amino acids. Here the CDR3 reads CASSQSGGTAFYGYTF. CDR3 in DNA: TGTGCCAGCAGCCAATCCGGAGGGACAGCCTTCTATGGCTACACCTTC.

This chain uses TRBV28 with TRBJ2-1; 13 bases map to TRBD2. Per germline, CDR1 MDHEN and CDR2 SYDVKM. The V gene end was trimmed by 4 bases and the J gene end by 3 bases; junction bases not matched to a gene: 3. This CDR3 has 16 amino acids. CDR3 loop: CASSSRLAGGYNEQFF. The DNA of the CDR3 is TGTGCCAGCAGTTCCAGACTAGCGGGAGGCTACAATGAGCAGTTCTTC. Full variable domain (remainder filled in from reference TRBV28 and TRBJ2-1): DVKVTQSSRYLVKRTGEKVFLECVQDMDHENMFWYRQDPGLGLRLIYFSYDVKMKEKGDIPEGYSVSREKKERFSLILESASTNQTSMYLCASSSRLAGGYNEQFFGPGTRLTVL.